This TCR beta chain was sequenced in a study of cytomegalovirus exposure and HLA in healthy donors. Regarding this clone: The antigen remains unidentified.

The PCR was carried out with 60 Vbeta primers and 13 Jbeta primers. TCRdb's table, derived via immunoSEQ multiplex PCR, lists solely in-frame clones and lacks some. The data contain about 60,000 clones, 73% of them singletons. Study-wide results and caveats: There were a few CMV-associated chains whose specificity for CMV antigens was confirmed in vitro. In a later analysis, CMV-associated beta chains were mostly HLA-associated, it appeared.

This clonotype was sampled from a man aged 45 to 65 in good health and CMV-seronegative. The sequencing input was PBMCs.

CDR3 region: CASSFLAGGQPQHF. DNA for the CDR3: TGTGCCAGCAGTTTCCTGGCGGGGGGCCAGCCCCAGCATTTT. The chain has TRBV6-5 and TRBJ1-5; D might be TRBD1 (6 bases). V lost 4 bases, J lost 7 bases, and 14 bases lay in between. This CDR3 contains 14 residues. Germline CDR1 reads MNHEY; CDR2 reads SVGAGI.